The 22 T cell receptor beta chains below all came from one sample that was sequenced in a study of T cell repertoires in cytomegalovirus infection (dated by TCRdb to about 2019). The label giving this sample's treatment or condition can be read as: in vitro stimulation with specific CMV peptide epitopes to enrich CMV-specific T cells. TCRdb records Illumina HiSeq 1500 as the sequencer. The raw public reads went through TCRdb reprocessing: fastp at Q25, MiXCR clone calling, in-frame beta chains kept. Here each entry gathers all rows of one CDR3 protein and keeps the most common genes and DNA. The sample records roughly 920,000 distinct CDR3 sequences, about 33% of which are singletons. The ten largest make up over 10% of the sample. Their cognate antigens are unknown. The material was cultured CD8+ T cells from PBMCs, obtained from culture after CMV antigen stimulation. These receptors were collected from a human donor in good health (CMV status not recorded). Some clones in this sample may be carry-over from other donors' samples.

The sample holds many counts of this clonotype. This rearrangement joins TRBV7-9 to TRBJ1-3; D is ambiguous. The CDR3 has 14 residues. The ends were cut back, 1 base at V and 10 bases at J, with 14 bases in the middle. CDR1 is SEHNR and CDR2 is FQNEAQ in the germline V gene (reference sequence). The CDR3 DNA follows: TGTGCCAGCAGCTTAGGCCTTCCCCCACGTACCATATATTTT. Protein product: CASSLGLPPRTIYF.

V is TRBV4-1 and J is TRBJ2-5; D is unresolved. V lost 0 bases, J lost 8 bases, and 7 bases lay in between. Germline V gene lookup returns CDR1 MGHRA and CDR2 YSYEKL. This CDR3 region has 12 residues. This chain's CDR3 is CASSQEDLTQYF. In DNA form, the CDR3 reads TGCGCCAGCAGCCAAGAGGATTTAACCCAGTACTTC.

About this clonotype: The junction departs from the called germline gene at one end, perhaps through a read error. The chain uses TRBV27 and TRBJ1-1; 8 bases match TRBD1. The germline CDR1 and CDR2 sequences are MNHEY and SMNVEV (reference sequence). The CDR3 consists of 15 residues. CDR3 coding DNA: TGTGCCAACAGTACCCGGGACAGGCCGAACACTGAAGCTTTCTTT. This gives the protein CANSTRDRPNTEAFF.

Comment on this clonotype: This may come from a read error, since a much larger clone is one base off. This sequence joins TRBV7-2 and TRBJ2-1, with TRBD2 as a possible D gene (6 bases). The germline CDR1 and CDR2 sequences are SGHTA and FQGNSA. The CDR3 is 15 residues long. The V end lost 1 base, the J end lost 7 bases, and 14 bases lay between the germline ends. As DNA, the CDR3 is TGTGCCAGCAGCTTAGATCCTGGTGGGGGGAATGAGCAGTTCTTC. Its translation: CASSLDPGGGNEQFF.

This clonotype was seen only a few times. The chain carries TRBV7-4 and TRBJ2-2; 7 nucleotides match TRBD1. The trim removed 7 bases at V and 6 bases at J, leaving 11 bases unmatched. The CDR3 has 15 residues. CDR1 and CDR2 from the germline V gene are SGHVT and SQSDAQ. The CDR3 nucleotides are TGTGCCAGCACCCCGGGACAGCGCAACTCCGGGGAGCTGTTTTTT. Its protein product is CASTPGQRNSGELFF.

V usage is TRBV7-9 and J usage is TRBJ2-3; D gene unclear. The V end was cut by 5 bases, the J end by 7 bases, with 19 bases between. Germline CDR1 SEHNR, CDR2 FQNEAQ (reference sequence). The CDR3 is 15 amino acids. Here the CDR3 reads CASSGSEVGAYTQYF. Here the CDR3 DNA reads TGTGCCAGCAGCGGTAGTGAGGTCGGTGCTTATACGCAGTATTTT. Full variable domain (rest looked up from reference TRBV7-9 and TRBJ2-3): DTGVSQNPRHKITKRGQNVTFRCDPISEHNRLYWYRQTLGQGPEFLTYFQNEAQLEKSRLLSDRFSAERPKGSFSTLEIQRTEQGDSAMYLCASSGSEVGAYTQYFGPGTRLTVL.

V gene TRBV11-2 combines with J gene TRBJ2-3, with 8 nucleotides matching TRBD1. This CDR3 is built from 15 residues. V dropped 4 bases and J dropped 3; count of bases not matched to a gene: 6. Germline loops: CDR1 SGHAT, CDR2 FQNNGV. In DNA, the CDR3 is TGTGCCAGCAGCTCAGGGGGCGCGGGGACAGATACGCAGTATTTT. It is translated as CASSSGGAGTDTQYF.

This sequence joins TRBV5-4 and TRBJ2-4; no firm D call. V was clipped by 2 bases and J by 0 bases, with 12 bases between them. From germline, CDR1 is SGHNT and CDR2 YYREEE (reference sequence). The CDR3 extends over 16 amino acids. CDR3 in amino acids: CASSLDTEGAKNIQYF. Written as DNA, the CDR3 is TGTGCCAGCAGCTTAGACACAGAAGGAGCCAAAAACATTCAGTACTTC.

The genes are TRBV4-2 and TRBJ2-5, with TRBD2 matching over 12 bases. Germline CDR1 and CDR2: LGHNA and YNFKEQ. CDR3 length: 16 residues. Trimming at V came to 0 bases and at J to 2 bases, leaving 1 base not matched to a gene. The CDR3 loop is CASSQEGLAGQETQYF. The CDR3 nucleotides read TGTGCCAGCAGCCAAGAGGGACTAGCGGGTCAAGAGACCCAGTACTTC.

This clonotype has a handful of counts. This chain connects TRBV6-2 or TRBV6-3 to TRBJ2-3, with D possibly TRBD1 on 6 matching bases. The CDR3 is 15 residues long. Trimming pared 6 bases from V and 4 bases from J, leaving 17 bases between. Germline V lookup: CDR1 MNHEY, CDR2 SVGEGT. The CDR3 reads CASRTGQTGPDTQYF. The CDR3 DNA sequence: TGTGCCAGCAGAACCGGACAGACGGGGCCAGATACGCAGTATTTT.

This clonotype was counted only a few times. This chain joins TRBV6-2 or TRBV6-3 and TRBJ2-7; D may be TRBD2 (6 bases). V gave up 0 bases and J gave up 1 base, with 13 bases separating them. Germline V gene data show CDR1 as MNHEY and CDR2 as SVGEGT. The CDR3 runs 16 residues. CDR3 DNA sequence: TGTGCCAGCAGTTACTCGCGGGGTGAAGGGTCCTACGAGCAGTACGTC. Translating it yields CASSYSRGEGSYEQYV.

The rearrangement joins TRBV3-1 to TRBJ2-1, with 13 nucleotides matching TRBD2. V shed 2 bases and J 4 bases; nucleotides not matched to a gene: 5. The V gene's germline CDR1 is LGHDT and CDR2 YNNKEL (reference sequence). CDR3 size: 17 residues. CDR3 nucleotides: TGTGCCAGCAGCCAACGACCGGGACTAGCGGGGTACAATGAGCAGTTCTTC. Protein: CASSQRPGLAGYNEQFF.

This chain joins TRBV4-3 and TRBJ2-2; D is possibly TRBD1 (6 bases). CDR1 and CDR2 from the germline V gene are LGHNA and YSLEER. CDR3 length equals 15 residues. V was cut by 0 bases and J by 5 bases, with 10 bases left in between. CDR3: CASSQDKRGTGELFF. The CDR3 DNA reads TGCGCCAGCAGCCAAGATAAAAGGGGGACCGGGGAGCTGTTTTTT.

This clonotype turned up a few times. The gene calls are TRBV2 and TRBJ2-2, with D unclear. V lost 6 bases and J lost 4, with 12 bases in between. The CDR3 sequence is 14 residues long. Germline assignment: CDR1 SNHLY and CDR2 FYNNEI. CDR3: CASRPRPTTGELFF. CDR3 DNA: TGTGCCAGCAGACCACGACCGACCACCGGGGAGCTGTTTTTT. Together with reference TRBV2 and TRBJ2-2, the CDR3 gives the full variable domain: EPEVTQTPSHQVTQMGQEVILRCVPISNHLYFYWYRQILGQKVEFLVSFYNNEISEKSEIFDDQFSVERPDGSNFTLKIRSTKLEDSAMYFCASRPRPTTGELFFGEGSRLTVL.

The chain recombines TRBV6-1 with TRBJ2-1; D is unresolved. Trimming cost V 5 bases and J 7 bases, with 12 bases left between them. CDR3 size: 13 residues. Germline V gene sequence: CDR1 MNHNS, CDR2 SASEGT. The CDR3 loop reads CASSNSPSNEQFF. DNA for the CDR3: TGTGCCAGCAGTAACTCGCCGAGTAATGAGCAGTTCTTC.

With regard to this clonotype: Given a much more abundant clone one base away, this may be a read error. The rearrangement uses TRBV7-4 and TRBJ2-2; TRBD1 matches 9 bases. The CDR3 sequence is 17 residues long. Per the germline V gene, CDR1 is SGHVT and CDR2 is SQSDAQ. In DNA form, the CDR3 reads TGTGCCTGCAGGGGCCCCCGGGACAGGGTGATCACCGGGGAGCTGTTTTTT. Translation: CACRGPRDRVITGELFF.

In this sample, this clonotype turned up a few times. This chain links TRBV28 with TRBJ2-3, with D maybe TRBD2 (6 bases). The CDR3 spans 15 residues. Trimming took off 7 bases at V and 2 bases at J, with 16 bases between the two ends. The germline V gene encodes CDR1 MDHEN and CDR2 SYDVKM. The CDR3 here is CASTPGTSLTDTQYF. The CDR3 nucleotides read TGTGCCAGCACCCCTGGGACTTCCCTCACAGATACGCAGTATTTT.

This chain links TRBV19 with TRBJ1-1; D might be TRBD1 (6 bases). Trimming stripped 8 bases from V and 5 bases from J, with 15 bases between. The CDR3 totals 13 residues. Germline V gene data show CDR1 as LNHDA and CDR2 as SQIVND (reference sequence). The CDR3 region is CASHPGTPTEAFF. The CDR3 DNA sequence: TGTGCCAGTCACCCTGGGACACCGACTGAAGCTTTCTTT.

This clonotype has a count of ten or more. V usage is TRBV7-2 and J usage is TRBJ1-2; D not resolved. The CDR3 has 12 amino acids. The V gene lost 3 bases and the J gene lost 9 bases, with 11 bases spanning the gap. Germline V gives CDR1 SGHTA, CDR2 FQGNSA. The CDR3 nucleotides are TGTGCCAGCAGCTTCCTCGGAAGGAGCTACACCTTC. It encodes CASSFLGRSYTF.

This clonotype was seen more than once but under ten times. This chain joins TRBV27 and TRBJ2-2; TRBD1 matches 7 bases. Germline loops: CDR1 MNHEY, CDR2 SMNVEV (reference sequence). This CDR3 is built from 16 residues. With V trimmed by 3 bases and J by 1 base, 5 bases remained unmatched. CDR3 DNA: TGTGCCAGCAGTTTTCCGGGACAGTTGAACACCGGGGAGCTGTTTTTT. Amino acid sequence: CASSFPGQLNTGELFF.

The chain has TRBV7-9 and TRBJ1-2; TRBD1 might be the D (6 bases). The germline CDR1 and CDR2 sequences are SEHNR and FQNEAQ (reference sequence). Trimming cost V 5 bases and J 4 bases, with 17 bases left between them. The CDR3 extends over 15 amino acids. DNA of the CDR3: TGTGCCAGCAGCCCCAGGGACACAACGCTCTATGGCTACACCTTC. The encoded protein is CASSPRDTTLYGYTF.

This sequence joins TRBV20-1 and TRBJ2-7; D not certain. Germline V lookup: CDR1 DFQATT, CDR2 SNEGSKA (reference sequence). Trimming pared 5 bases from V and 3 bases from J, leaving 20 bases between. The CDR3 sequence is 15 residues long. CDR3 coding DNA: TGCAGTGCTGAGAGCTCTTCGAAAGAGAACTACGAGCAGTACTTC. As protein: CSAESSSKENYEQYF.